This T cell receptor (beta chain) originates from a study of T cell responses to AZD1222 COVID-19 vaccine. CDR3 length: 16 residues. CDR1 and CDR2 (germline): KGHSH, LQKENI. V shed 2 bases and J shed 6 bases, with 18 bases lying between them. Generated by immunoSEQ multiplex PCR, the TCRdb table keeps only in-frame clones and is missing some. The table shows about 120,000 clones, with under 95% occurring only once. This rearrangement joins TRBV18 to TRBJ2-3; maybe TRBD2 (5 bases). The receptor was isolated from an adult in good health. Material: peripheral blood, obtained on day 0 of AZD1222 vaccination. CDR3 sequence: CASSPEVRERRDTQYF. CDR3 DNA: TGTGCCAGCTCACCAGAAGTGCGCGAAAGGAGGGATACGCAGTATTTT.